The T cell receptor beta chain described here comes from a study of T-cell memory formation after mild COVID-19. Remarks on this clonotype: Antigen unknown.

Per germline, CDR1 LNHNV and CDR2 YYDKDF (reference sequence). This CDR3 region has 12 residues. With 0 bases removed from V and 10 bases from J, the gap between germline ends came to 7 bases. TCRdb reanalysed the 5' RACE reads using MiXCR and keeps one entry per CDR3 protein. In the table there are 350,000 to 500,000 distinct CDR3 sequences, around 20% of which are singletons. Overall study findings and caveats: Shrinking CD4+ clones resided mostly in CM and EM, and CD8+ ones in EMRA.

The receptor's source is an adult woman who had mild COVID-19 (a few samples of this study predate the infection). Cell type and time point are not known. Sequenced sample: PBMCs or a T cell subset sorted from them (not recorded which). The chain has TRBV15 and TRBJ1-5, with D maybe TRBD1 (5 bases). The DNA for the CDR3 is TGTGCCACCAGCAGAGACAGGGAACCCCAGCATTTT. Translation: CATSRDREPQHF.